The sequence of this TCR beta chain was determined in a study of T-cell reconstitution after alpha-beta-depleted transplantation in children. The CDR3 runs 14 residues. The V end was cut by 2 bases, the J end by 1 base, with 7 bases between. Germline V gene sequence: CDR1 SGHTA, CDR2 FQGNSA. In its sample, this clonotype was seen a few times. The antigen is unknown. Unique molecular identifiers were built into the TCRbeta library. MiXCR, run by TCRdb on the PCR reads, gives a single entry per CDR3 protein. The repertoire holds some 200,000 distinct CDR3 sequences, with about 7% as singletons. The study's findings and limits: A year post-transplant, T-cell counts and diversity derived mostly from newly produced T cells. Some patients' high day-60 TCRbeta diversity was attributed to recipient cells surviving conditioning. Several hundred rapidly expanded clones from non-depleted graft cells reportedly supplied alpha-beta T cells about two months post-transplant.

This receptor was identified in a boy aged 2 to 10 with acute lymphoblastic leukemia, due to receive a stem cell transplant. The source was PBMCs, collected before TCRalphabeta/CD19-depleted stem cell transplant. The rearrangement links TRBV7-2 to TRBJ2-3; D gene uncertain. CDR3 loop: CASSLQFGTDTQYF. CDR3 nucleotide sequence: TGTGCCAGCAGCTTACAATTTGGCACAGATACGCAGTATTTT.